This TCR beta chain was found in a study of blood T cell repertoires in COVID-19. About the study: The study drew acute and convalescent COVID-19 samples from the United States, Italy and Spain. T cells, B-cell-depleted T cells, or PBMCs supplied cDNA or gDNA.

Original processing methods: Reference gene primer amplification in the assay estimated nucleated cell counts. Data came from immunoSEQ multiplex PCR; TCRdb stores just in-frame clones and leaves some out. V, J and clone size are those of that table, while D and trimming were read from the DNA. This repertoire shows 56,000 or so clones, around 92% found once; its top ten account for around 18%. The V gene's germline CDR1 is LGHDT and CDR2 YNNKEL (reference sequence). This CDR3 has 14 amino acids. With V trimmed by 3 bases and J by 6 bases, 3 bases remained unmatched. V and J are TRBV3-1 (or the pseudogene TRBV3-2) and TRBJ2-1, with 9 bases lining up with TRBD2. The specimen sequenced was peripheral blood. This receptor was identified in a human donor in a cohort sampled during active COVID-19. The CDR3 is CASSQRAGGNEQFF. The CDR3 coding sequence is TGTGCCAGCAGCCAGAGAGCGGGGGGCAATGAGCAGTTCTTC.